This is a list of T cell receptor beta chains from one sample in a study of PD-L1 blockade in urothelial cancer. Profiled with immunoSEQ multiplex PCR; TCRdb holds only in-frame clones, not every one. The table records tens of thousands of clones, 65% to 90% of them present only once. The specimen was PBMCs, collected around atezolizumab (anti-PD-L1) treatment. These receptors all stem from a man between 65 and 85 years old with urothelial cancer. CDR3s include the opening cysteine and the closing phenylalanine or tryptophan. The order of the fields is V gene, D gene, clone size, J gene, CDR3 protein, CDR3 DNA. D genes are given only for firm matches. Some rows mark clone size as missing; the rest say once, few, many or name a class of expanded clone.

v_gene: TRBV7-6; d_gene: TRBD1; abundance: .; j_gene: TRBJ1-1; CDR3aa: CASSSQGATHPTEAFF; CDR3nt: TGTGCCAGCAGCTCCCAGGGGGCGACCCATCCCACTGAAGCTTTCTTT
v_gene: TRBV6-1; d_gene: TRBD1; abundance: .; j_gene: TRBJ1-5; CDR3aa: CASSTTGGAQPQHF; CDR3nt: TGTGCCAGCAGCACTACAGGGGGCGCGCAGCCCCAGCATTTT
v_gene: TRBV7-9; d_gene: TRBD2; abundance: once; j_gene: TRBJ2-2; CDR3aa: CAARDYPTGELFF; CDR3nt: TGTGCTGCGCGGGACTACCCCACCGGGGAGCTGTTTTTT
v_gene: TRBV19; d_gene: .; abundance: .; j_gene: TRBJ1-2; CDR3aa: CASTMGLINYGYTF; CDR3nt: TGTGCCAGTACCATGGGGCTAATTAACTATGGCTACACCTTC
v_gene: TRBV27; d_gene: .; abundance: .; j_gene: TRBJ1-2; CDR3aa: CASSQQGHGYTF; CDR3nt: TGTGCCAGCAGTCAACAGGGTCATGGCTACACCTTC
v_gene: TRBV6-1; d_gene: TRBD2; abundance: .; j_gene: TRBJ2-5; CDR3aa: CASSPRGGSTQYF; CDR3nt: TGTGCCAGCAGTCCCCGCGGGGGTAGCACCCAGTACTTC
v_gene: TRBV10-3; d_gene: .; abundance: once; j_gene: TRBJ2-7; CDR3aa: CAISESIQYEQYF; CDR3nt: TGTGCCATCAGTGAGTCGATTCAGTACGAGCAGTACTTC
v_gene: TRBV19; d_gene: TRBD1; abundance: .; j_gene: TRBJ1-1; CDR3aa: CASSIDRGQEAFF; CDR3nt: TGTGCCAGTAGTATAGACAGGGGGCAGGAAGCTTTCTTT
v_gene: TRBV28; d_gene: TRBD1; abundance: once; j_gene: TRBJ1-5; CDR3aa: CASSATGLGNQPQHF; CDR3nt: TGTGCCAGCAGCGCGACAGGGTTGGGCAATCAGCCCCAGCATTTT
v_gene: TRBV14; d_gene: TRBD2; abundance: .; j_gene: TRBJ2-5; CDR3aa: CASSPRLAETQYF; CDR3nt: TGTGCCAGCAGCCCCCGACTAGCGGAGACCCAGTACTTC
v_gene: TRBV4-1; d_gene: .; abundance: few; j_gene: TRBJ1-5; CDR3aa: CASSRTWTTHQPQHF; CDR3nt: TGCGCCAGCAGCCGCACCTGGACAACCCATCAGCCCCAGCATTTT
v_gene: TRBV2; d_gene: .; abundance: .; j_gene: TRBJ1-4; CDR3aa: CASSPGISTNEKLFF; CDR3nt: TGTGCCAGCAGTCCAGGGATTAGCACTAATGAAAAACTGTTTTTT
v_gene: TRBV6-1; d_gene: TRBD1; abundance: .; j_gene: TRBJ1-5; CDR3aa: CASSSLDRAPKHF; CDR3nt: TGTGCCAGCAGTTCTCTCGACAGGGCCCCCAAGCATTTT
v_gene: TRBV7-9; d_gene: TRBD2; abundance: .; j_gene: TRBJ2-5; CDR3aa: CASSSGTSGRISQETQYF; CDR3nt: TGTGCCAGCAGCTCAGGGACTAGCGGACGTATTTCCCAAGAGACCCAGTACTTC
v_gene: TRBV18; d_gene: .; abundance: .; j_gene: TRBJ1-4; CDR3aa: CASSRSLSQELFF; CDR3nt: TGTGCCAGCTCACGATCGTTAAGTCAGGAACTGTTTTTT
v_gene: TRBV5-6; d_gene: TRBD2; abundance: .; j_gene: TRBJ2-1; CDR3aa: CASSWGSGSYNEQFF; CDR3nt: TGTGCCAGCAGCTGGGGTAGCGGGAGCTACAATGAGCAGTTCTTC
v_gene: TRBV28; d_gene: .; abundance: .; j_gene: TRBJ1-4; CDR3aa: CASRSTGAGGEKLFF; CDR3nt: TGTGCCAGCAGGTCCACGGGAGCCGGAGGGGAAAAACTGTTTTTT
v_gene: TRBV6-5; d_gene: .; abundance: .; j_gene: TRBJ2-7; CDR3aa: CASSHPVGYLYEQYF; CDR3nt: TGTGCCAGCAGCCACCCGGTGGGCTACCTCTACGAGCAGTACTTC
v_gene: TRBV28; d_gene: .; abundance: .; j_gene: TRBJ1-1; CDR3aa: CASSLEGVTEAFF; CDR3nt: TGTGCCAGCAGTTTAGAGGGGGTCACTGAAGCTTTCTTT
v_gene: TRBV2; d_gene: TRBD1; abundance: .; j_gene: TRBJ1-2; CDR3aa: CASTEGQVGGYTF; CDR3nt: TGTGCCAGCACGGAGGGACAGGTGGGCGGCTACACCTTC
v_gene: TRBV5-1; d_gene: .; abundance: few; j_gene: TRBJ1-5; CDR3aa: CASSPTGISNQPQHF; CDR3nt: TGCGCCAGCAGCCCGACAGGAATTAGCAATCAGCCCCAGCATTTT
v_gene: TRBV9; d_gene: TRBD2; abundance: .; j_gene: TRBJ2-3; CDR3aa: CASSAPPGGGDTQYF; CDR3nt: TGTGCCAGCAGCGCCCCCCCGGGGGGAGGAGATACGCAGTATTTT
v_gene: TRBV5-1; d_gene: TRBD1; abundance: .; j_gene: TRBJ2-1; CDR3aa: CASSLQGVESNEQFF; CDR3nt: TGCGCCAGCAGCTTACAGGGGGTGGAGAGCAATGAGCAGTTCTTC
v_gene: TRBV30; d_gene: .; abundance: few; j_gene: TRBJ2-1; CDR3aa: CAWGGLRGRRNEQFF; CDR3nt: TGTGCCTGGGGAGGGCTTAGGGGGCGCCGAAATGAGCAGTTCTTC
v_gene: TRBV6-5; d_gene: .; abundance: .; j_gene: TRBJ1-1; CDR3aa: CASSYRGETEAFF; CDR3nt: TGTGCCAGCAGTTATCGGGGAGAGACTGAAGCTTTCTTT
v_gene: TRBV28; d_gene: TRBD1; abundance: .; j_gene: TRBJ2-5; CDR3aa: CASSFDRVAETQYF; CDR3nt: TGTGCCAGCAGTTTCGACAGGGTTGCAGAGACCCAGTACTTC
v_gene: TRBV5-1; d_gene: TRBD2; abundance: .; j_gene: TRBJ2-5; CDR3aa: CASSLVASGQETQYF; CDR3nt: TGCGCCAGCAGCTTGGTGGCTAGCGGCCAAGAGACCCAGTACTTC
v_gene: TRBV5-4; d_gene: .; abundance: .; j_gene: TRBJ2-5; CDR3aa: CASSLGRGTETQYF; CDR3nt: TGTGCCAGCAGCTTGGGCAGGGGAACAGAGACCCAGTACTTC
v_gene: TRBV19; d_gene: .; abundance: .; j_gene: TRBJ2-2; CDR3aa: CASSIKVGGTGELFF; CDR3nt: TGTGCCAGTAGTATTAAGGTGGGGGGCACCGGGGAGCTGTTTTTT
v_gene: TRBV27; d_gene: TRBD1; abundance: few; j_gene: TRBJ1-2; CDR3aa: CASSLSQQGAFNYGYTF; CDR3nt: TGTGCCAGCAGTTTATCTCAACAGGGGGCCTTTAACTATGGCTACACCTTC
v_gene: TRBV27; d_gene: .; abundance: .; j_gene: TRBJ1-1; CDR3aa: CASGTQGTEAFF; CDR3nt: TGTGCCAGCGGGACACAGGGTACTGAAGCTTTCTTT
v_gene: TRBV27; d_gene: TRBD1; abundance: few; j_gene: TRBJ1-1; CDR3aa: CASSLDRVGTEAFF; CDR3nt: TGTGCCAGCAGTTTGGACAGGGTAGGCACTGAAGCTTTCTTT
v_gene: TRBV5-1; d_gene: .; abundance: .; j_gene: TRBJ1-1; CDR3aa: CASSSISGSNTEAFF; CDR3nt: TGCGCCAGCAGCAGCATTTCAGGGTCGAACACTGAAGCTTTCTTT
v_gene: TRBV11-2; d_gene: TRBD1; abundance: .; j_gene: TRBJ2-5; CDR3aa: CASSLGRGRVTQYF; CDR3nt: TGTGCCAGCAGCTTAGGCAGGGGGCGAGTGACCCAGTACTTC
v_gene: TRBV6-5; d_gene: TRBD1; abundance: .; j_gene: TRBJ1-2; CDR3aa: CASSYGTGGDYGYTF; CDR3nt: TGTGCCAGCAGTTACGGGACAGGGGGGGATTATGGCTACACCTTC